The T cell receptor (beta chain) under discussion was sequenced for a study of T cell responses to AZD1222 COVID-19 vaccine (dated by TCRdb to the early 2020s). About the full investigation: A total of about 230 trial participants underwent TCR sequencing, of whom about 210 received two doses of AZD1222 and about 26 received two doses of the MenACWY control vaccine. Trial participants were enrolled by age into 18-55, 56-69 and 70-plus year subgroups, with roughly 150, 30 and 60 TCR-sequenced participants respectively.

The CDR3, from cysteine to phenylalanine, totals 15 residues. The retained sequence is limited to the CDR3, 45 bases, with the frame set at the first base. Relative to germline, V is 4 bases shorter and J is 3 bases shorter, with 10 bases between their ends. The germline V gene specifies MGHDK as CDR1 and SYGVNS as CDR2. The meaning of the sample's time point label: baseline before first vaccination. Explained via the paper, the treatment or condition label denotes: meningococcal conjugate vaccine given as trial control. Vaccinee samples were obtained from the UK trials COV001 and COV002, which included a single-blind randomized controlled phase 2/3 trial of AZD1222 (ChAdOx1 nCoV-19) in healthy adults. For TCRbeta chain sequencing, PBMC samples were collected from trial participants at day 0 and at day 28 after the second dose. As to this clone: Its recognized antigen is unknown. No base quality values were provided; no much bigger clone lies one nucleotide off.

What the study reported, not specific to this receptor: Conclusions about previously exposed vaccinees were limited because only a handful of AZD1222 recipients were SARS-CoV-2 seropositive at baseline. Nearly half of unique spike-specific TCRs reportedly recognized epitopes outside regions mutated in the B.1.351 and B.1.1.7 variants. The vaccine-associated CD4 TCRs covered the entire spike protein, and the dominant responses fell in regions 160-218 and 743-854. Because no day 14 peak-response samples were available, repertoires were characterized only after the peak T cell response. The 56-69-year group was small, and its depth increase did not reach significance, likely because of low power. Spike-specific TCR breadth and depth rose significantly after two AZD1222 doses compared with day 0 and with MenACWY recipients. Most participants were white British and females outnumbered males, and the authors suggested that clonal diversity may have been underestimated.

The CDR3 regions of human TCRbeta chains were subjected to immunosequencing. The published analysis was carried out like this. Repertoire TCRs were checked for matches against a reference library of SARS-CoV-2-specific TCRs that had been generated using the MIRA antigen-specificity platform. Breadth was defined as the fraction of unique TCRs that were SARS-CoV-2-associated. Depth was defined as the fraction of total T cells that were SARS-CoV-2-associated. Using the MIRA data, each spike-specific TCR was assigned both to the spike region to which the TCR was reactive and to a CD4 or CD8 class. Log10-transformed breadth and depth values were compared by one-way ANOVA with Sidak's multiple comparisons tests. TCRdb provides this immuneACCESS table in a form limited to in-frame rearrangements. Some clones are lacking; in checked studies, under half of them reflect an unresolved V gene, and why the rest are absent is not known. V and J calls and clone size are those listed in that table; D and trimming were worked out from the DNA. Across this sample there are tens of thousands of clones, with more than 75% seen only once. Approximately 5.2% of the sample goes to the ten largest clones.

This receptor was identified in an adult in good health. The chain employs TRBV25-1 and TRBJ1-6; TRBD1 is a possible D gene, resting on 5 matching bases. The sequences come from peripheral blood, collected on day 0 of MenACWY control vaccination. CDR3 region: CASSATGYYNSPLHF. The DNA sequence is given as TGTGCCAGCAGTGCAACAGGATACTATAATTCACCCCTCCACTTT.